The 10 T cell receptor beta chains below were found in one sample sequenced in a study of beta chain features in type 1 diabetes. The sequenced template was cDNA made from the entire isolated RNA. The assay was immunoSEQ multiplex PCR, and TCRdb's table has in-frame clones only and misses some. This table has around 150,000 clones, 6.9% appearing once. Specimen: central memory CD4+ T cells from blood. Receptors originate from a woman in her 30s in good health.

This clone was counted ten times or more. The chain is built from TRBV29-1 and TRBJ2-5; D ambiguous. The V gene lost 7 bases and the J gene lost 3 bases, with 6 bases spanning the gap. In germline, CDR1 is SQVTM, CDR2 ANQGSEA. CDR3 length equals 10 residues. CDR3 sequence: CSGGEETQYF. CDR3 bases: TGCAGCGGTGGAGAAGAGACCCAGTACTTC.

There are a few counts of this clone. CDR3 sequence reads: CASSQSGTGVRGYTF. CDR3 bases: TGTGCCAGCAGTCAAAGCGGGACAGGGGTTCGTGGCTACACCTTC. This chain links TRBV6-6 with TRBJ1-2; 10 nucleotides line up with TRBD1. There are 15 residues in the CDR3. Germline CDR1 MNHNY, CDR2 SVGAGI (reference sequence). Trimming took 5 bases from V and 7 from J; bases not matched to a gene: 10.

This clone was picked up many times. The gene calls are TRBV7-9 and TRBJ2-5; D not resolved. The CDR3 spans 12 residues. Germline assignment: CDR1 SEHNR and CDR2 FQNEAQ (reference sequence). Trimming left V 4 bases short and J 3 bases short, with 6 bases between. CDR3 sequence reads: CASSSHEETQYF. CDR3 nucleotide sequence: TGTGCCAGCAGCTCACACGAAGAGACCCAGTACTTC.

A few counts support this clone. The chain carries TRBV7-2 and TRBJ2-7; 10 nucleotides match TRBD1. The CDR3 spans 16 residues. Looked up from germline, CDR1 is SGHTA and CDR2 is FQGNSA. Trimming at V came to 6 bases and at J to 3 bases, leaving 11 bases not matched to a gene. The CDR3 loop is CASSRFRTGGIYEQYF. The CDR3 DNA follows: TGTGCCAGCAGTCGTTTCCGGACAGGGGGTATCTACGAGCAGTACTTC.

As to this clone: Other DNA sequences of this sample code for an identical CDR3. The rearrangement uses TRBV5-1 and TRBJ2-3; D possibly corresponds to TRBD2 (5 bases). The ends were cut back, 0 bases at V and 0 bases at J, with 8 bases in the middle. The CDR3 is made up of 15 amino acids. Looked up from germline, CDR1 is SGHRS and CDR2 is YFSETQ. The CDR3 loop reads CASSLGGQSTDTQYF. DNA for the CDR3: TGCGCCAGCAGCTTGGGCGGGCAGAGCACAGATACGCAGTATTTT.

This clone was detected a few times. The chain employs TRBV27 and TRBJ2-1, with 14 nucleotides matching TRBD2. Looked up from germline, CDR1 is MNHEY and CDR2 is SMNVEV (reference sequence). Trimming removed 5 bases from V and 6 bases from J; junction bases left unmatched: 15. The CDR3 is 19 residues long. The DNA for the CDR3 is TGTGCCAGCAGTACGCCGGGACACTTGGGACTAGCGGGAGCCAATGAGCAGTTCTTC. It yields the protein CASSTPGHLGLAGANEQFF.

A few counts support this clone. The DNA for the CDR3 is TGTGCCAGCTCACCACTCGAGGGAATTACCTACAATGAGCAGTTCTTC. It codes for CASSPLEGITYNEQFF. J is TRBJ2-1 and V is TRBV18, with D maybe TRBD2 (5 bases). The CDR3 is made up of 16 amino acids. The V end lost 1 base, the J end lost 2 bases, and 12 bases lay between the germline ends. The germline V gene has CDR1 KGHSH and CDR2 LQKENI.

This clone came up a few times. The rearrangement links TRBV4-2 to TRBJ2-3, with 8 bases fitting TRBD2. The CDR3 sequence is 13 residues long. The trim removed 7 bases at V and 3 bases at J, leaving 3 bases unmatched. Looked up from germline, CDR1 is LGHNA and CDR2 is YNFKEQ. The CDR3 here is CASKKRETDTQYF. The CDR3 coding sequence is TGTGCCAGCAAGAAGCGGGAGACAGATACGCAGTATTTT.

This clone turned up a few times. V and J are TRBV25-1 and TRBJ2-1, with D perhaps TRBD2 (5 bases). Trimming shortened V by 7 bases and J by 3 bases, and 10 bases separated the two germline ends. Looked up from germline, CDR1 is MGHDK and CDR2 is SYGVNS. CDR3 size: 13 residues. The CDR3 coding sequence is TGTGCCAGCAAGAGGGATGTCTACAATGAGCAGTTCTTC. Translated: CASKRDVYNEQFF. Full variable domain (remainder filled in from reference TRBV25-1 and TRBJ2-1): EADIYQTPRYLVIGTGKKITLECSQTMGHDKMYWYQQDPGMELHLIHYSYGVNSTEKGDLSSESTVSRIRTEHFPLTLESARPSHTSQYLCASKRDVYNEQFFGPGTRLTVL.

The chain is built from TRBV5-1 and TRBJ2-1; 7 bases agree with TRBD2. V lost 1 base and J lost 4; bases outside the gene matches: 11. CDR1 is SGHRS and CDR2 is YFSETQ in the germline V gene. CDR3 length: 17 residues. In DNA, the CDR3 is TGCGCCAGCAGCTTGAGCCTAGCGGCCCGGACTTACAATGAGCAGTTCTTC. Its protein is CASSLSLAARTYNEQFF.